Sequencing of this T cell receptor beta chain was carried out in a study of graft-versus-host responses after intestinal transplantation. On the study more broadly: Anti-thymocyte globulin induction preceded two to four years of tacrolimus and steroid maintenance in all recipients.

V was pared by 2 bases and J by 3 bases, with 4 bases of the junction left unmatched. CDR1 SGHDT and CDR2 YYEEEE come from the germline V gene. CDR3 size: 15 residues. This clone has just a few counts. Its antigen remains unidentified. Study-level results: Circulating GvH clone levels at their peak were associated with HvG declines (early post-transplant). Ileal or blood samples showed some GvH clones first, and such clones were also found in recipient marrow.

Profiling relied on immunoSEQ multiplex PCR, and the TCRdb table lists in-frame clones only, not all of them. Of almost 85,000 clones listed, 90% to 95% are singletons. The clonotype comes from a human donor who received an intestinal transplant. The chain carries TRBV5-6 and TRBJ2-3, with 9 bases that match TRBD1. Sequencing used unstimulated CD4+ T cells sorted from spleen or lymph node cells, obtained before intestinal transplant. The CDR3 protein is CASSFLGTGTDTQYF. For the CDR3, the DNA is TGTGCCAGCAGCTTTCTTGGGACAGGGACAGATACGCAGTATTTT. The variable domain in full, with the rest retrieved from reference TRBV5-6 and TRBJ2-3, is DAGVTQSPTHLIKTRGQQVTLRCSPKSGHDTVSWYQQALGQGPQFIFQYYEEEERQRGNFPDRFSGHQFPNYSSELNVNALLLGDSALYLCASSFLGTGTDTQYFGPGTRLTVL.